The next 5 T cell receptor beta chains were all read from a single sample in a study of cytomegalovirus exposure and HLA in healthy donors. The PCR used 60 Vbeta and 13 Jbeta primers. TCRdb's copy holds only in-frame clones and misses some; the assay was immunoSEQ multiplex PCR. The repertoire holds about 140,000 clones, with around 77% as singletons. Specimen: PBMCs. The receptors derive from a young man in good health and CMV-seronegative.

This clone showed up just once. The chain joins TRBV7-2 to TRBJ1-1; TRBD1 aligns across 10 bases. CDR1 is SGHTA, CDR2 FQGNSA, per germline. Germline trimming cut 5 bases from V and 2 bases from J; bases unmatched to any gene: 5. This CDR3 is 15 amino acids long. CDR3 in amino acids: CASSRDRGSNTEAFF. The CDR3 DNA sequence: TGTGCCAGCAGCCGGGACAGGGGCTCTAACACTGAAGCTTTCTTT.

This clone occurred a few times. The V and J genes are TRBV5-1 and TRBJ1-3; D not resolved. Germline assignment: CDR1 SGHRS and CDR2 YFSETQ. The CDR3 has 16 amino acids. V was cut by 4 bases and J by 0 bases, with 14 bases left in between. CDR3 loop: CASSPGDYNSGNTIYF. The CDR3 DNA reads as TGCGCCAGCAGCCCTGGAGACTATAACTCTGGAAACACCATATATTTT.

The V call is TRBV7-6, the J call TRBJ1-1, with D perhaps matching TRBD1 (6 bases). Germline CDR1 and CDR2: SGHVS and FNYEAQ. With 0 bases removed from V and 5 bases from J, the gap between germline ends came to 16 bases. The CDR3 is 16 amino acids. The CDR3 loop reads CASSLASSGGATEAFF. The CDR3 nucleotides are TGTGCCAGCAGCTTAGCCTCTTCTGGGGGGGCGACTGAAGCTTTCTTT.

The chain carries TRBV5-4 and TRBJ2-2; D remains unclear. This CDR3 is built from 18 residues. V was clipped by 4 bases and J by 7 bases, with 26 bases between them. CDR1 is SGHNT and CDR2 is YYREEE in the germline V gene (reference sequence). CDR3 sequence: CASSRSVVRGLRNGELFF. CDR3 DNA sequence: TGTGCCAGCAGCCGCTCGGTGGTAAGAGGCCTAAGGAACGGGGAGCTGTTTTTT.

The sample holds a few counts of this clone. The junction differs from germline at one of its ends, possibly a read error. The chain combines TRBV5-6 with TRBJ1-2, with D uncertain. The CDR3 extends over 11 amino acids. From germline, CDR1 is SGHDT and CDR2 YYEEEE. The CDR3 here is CASSTSREVRF. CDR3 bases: TGTGCCAGCAGCACAAGCCGGGAGGTCCGCTTC. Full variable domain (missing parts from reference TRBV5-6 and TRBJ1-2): DAGVTQSPTHLIKTRGQQVTLRCSPKSGHDTVSWYQQALGQGPQFIFQYYEEEERQRGNFPDRFSGHQFPNYSSELNVNALLLGDSALYLCASSTSREVRFGSGTRLTVV.